The rows below give T cell receptor beta chains drawn from one sample of a study of control samples from healthy donors and cancer patients. Produced via immunoSEQ multiplex PCR; TCRdb's table is partial and in-frame only. This table holds some 90,000 clones, roughly 90% found once. The sequencing input was blood. The receptors derive from a woman between 25 and 40 years old in good health. Each CDR3 is given with its conserved first and last residue. The D gene is left open where the match is weak.

CDR3 protein: CASSHRGPNQPQHF; D gene: TRBD1; J gene: TRBJ1-5; V gene: TRBV7-9
CDR3 protein: CASSLEGYGYTF; D gene: .; J gene: TRBJ1-2; V gene: TRBV7-9
CDR3 protein: CASSLGGANQPQHF; D gene: .; J gene: TRBJ1-5; V gene: TRBV27
CDR3 protein: CASRPSGINNEQFF; D gene: TRBD2; J gene: TRBJ2-1; V gene: TRBV5-1
CDR3 protein: CASSLETGYYGYTF; D gene: .; J gene: TRBJ1-2; V gene: TRBV11-2
CDR3 protein: CSVRSLSYEQYF; D gene: .; J gene: TRBJ2-7; V gene: TRBV29-1
CDR3 protein: CASSIQGAQETQYF; D gene: .; J gene: TRBJ2-5; V gene: TRBV19
CDR3 protein: CASSQDEGRGTDTQYF; D gene: .; J gene: TRBJ2-3; V gene: TRBV4-1
CDR3 protein: CASRRSDLYEQYF; D gene: .; J gene: TRBJ2-7; V gene: TRBV7-9
CDR3 protein: CASQGDSYTEAFF; D gene: TRBD1; J gene: TRBJ1-1; V gene: TRBV10-3
CDR3 protein: CASITTGYGYTF; D gene: .; J gene: TRBJ1-2; V gene: TRBV28
CDR3 protein: CASSTPRGAKNIQYF; D gene: .; J gene: TRBJ2-4; V gene: TRBV2
CDR3 protein: CASNKGQGSYGYTF; D gene: TRBD1; J gene: TRBJ1-2; V gene: TRBV6-6
CDR3 protein: CASSESGYYGYTF; D gene: .; J gene: TRBJ1-2; V gene: TRBV6-1
CDR3 protein: CASSLQRGGAGELFF; D gene: TRBD2; J gene: TRBJ2-2; V gene: TRBV3-1/TRBV3-2
CDR3 protein: CASSFLGELFF; D gene: .; J gene: TRBJ2-2; V gene: TRBV7-9
CDR3 protein: CASSWTSGYQETQYF; D gene: TRBD2; J gene: TRBJ2-5; V gene: TRBV19
CDR3 protein: CASSQDVDGNLAFF; D gene: .; J gene: TRBJ1-1; V gene: TRBV4-1
CDR3 protein: CASSDPSQGSSEAFF; D gene: .; J gene: TRBJ1-1; V gene: TRBV10-1
CDR3 protein: CASSPRTGGHQPQHF; D gene: TRBD1; J gene: TRBJ1-5; V gene: TRBV7-8
CDR3 protein: CASSQETGAATEAFF; D gene: TRBD1; J gene: TRBJ1-1; V gene: TRBV14
CDR3 protein: CASSPSDISNYGYTF; D gene: .; J gene: TRBJ1-2; V gene: TRBV7-9
CDR3 protein: CASSSTNSGNTIYF; D gene: .; J gene: TRBJ1-3; V gene: TRBV6-5
CDR3 protein: CASSMGQRLAGNTIYF; D gene: TRBD1; J gene: TRBJ1-3; V gene: TRBV19
CDR3 protein: CSVELLAAVWEKYYEQYF; D gene: TRBD2; J gene: TRBJ2-7; V gene: TRBV29-1
CDR3 protein: CASSPPGRSETQYF; D gene: .; J gene: TRBJ2-5; V gene: TRBV18
CDR3 protein: CASSLSRDVYGYTF; D gene: .; J gene: TRBJ1-2; V gene: TRBV7-2
CDR3 protein: CASSLTDAYSPLHF; D gene: .; J gene: TRBJ1-6; V gene: TRBV7-9
CDR3 protein: CASSLGASTDTQYF; D gene: .; J gene: TRBJ2-3; V gene: TRBV5-1
CDR3 protein: CASSHRALNTEAFF; D gene: .; J gene: TRBJ1-1; V gene: TRBV27
CDR3 protein: CASSSTGYSFF; D gene: .; J gene: TRBJ1-1; V gene: TRBV5-6
CDR3 protein: CAWSGQSNQPQHF; D gene: .; J gene: TRBJ1-5; V gene: TRBV30
CDR3 protein: CASSDSEGVQGYTF; D gene: .; J gene: TRBJ1-2; V gene: TRBV6-4
CDR3 protein: CASSLTPRTGHSEQFF; D gene: TRBD1; J gene: TRBJ2-1; V gene: TRBV11-1
CDR3 protein: CASSLALGSGANVLTF; D gene: .; J gene: TRBJ2-6; V gene: TRBV7-8
CDR3 protein: CASSLGPGTGESYEQFF; D gene: .; J gene: TRBJ2-1; V gene: TRBV11-2
CDR3 protein: CASSPSQTGANTEAFF; D gene: .; J gene: TRBJ1-1; V gene: TRBV18
CDR3 protein: CASSTALTEGKDF; D gene: .; J gene: TRBJ1-1; V gene: TRBV19
CDR3 protein: CASSFASGGREQFF; D gene: TRBD2; J gene: TRBJ2-1; V gene: TRBV5-1
CDR3 protein: CASSYGQEGRYTF; D gene: TRBD1; J gene: TRBJ1-2; V gene: TRBV9
CDR3 protein: CASSMGRGTEAFF; D gene: .; J gene: TRBJ1-1; V gene: TRBV19
CDR3 protein: CASSYAGTGANYGYTF; D gene: TRBD1; J gene: TRBJ1-2; V gene: TRBV27
CDR3 protein: CASSLAGGRGYTF; D gene: .; J gene: TRBJ1-2; V gene: TRBV7-2
CDR3 protein: CASGAFRSSSYEQYF; D gene: .; J gene: TRBJ2-7; V gene: TRBV6-5
CDR3 protein: CASSWEGIPYGYTF; D gene: .; J gene: TRBJ1-2; V gene: TRBV5-1
CDR3 protein: CSVEDVVTTDTQYF; D gene: .; J gene: TRBJ2-3; V gene: TRBV29-1
CDR3 protein: CASSRTSGSYEQYF; D gene: TRBD2; J gene: TRBJ2-7; V gene: TRBV3-1/TRBV3-2
CDR3 protein: CASGASGGYNEQFF; D gene: TRBD2; J gene: TRBJ2-1; V gene: TRBV10-3
CDR3 protein: CASTNTRMNTEAFF; D gene: .; J gene: TRBJ1-1; V gene: TRBV19
CDR3 protein: CASTQTWANEKLFF; D gene: .; J gene: TRBJ1-4; V gene: TRBV5-1
CDR3 protein: CASSESPSYNSPLHF; D gene: .; J gene: TRBJ1-6; V gene: TRBV6-1
CDR3 protein: CASSRGREGTEAFF; D gene: .; J gene: TRBJ1-1; V gene: TRBV7-8
CDR3 protein: CASSSWDSRNTGELFF; D gene: .; J gene: TRBJ2-2; V gene: TRBV11-2
CDR3 protein: CASSGAAGNTIYF; D gene: .; J gene: TRBJ1-3; V gene: TRBV9
CDR3 protein: CASSEYRNEQFF; D gene: .; J gene: TRBJ2-1; V gene: TRBV12-3/TRBV12-4